The 5 T cell receptor beta chains below were found in one sample sequenced in a study of glioma-infiltrating T cells. TCR alpha and beta CDR3 regions were amplified from RNA using iRepertoire nested multiplex PCR. TCRdb used MiXCR to reprocess the multiplex PCR reads, holding one entry per CDR3 protein. The sample carries approximately 110,000 distinct CDR3 sequences, approximately 25% recorded once. Input material: glioma tissue, nonneoplastic brain tissue, or PBMCs (not recorded which). The receptors were sampled from a human donor with low-grade glioma or glioblastoma, undergoing nonglioma brain surgery, or in good health (not recorded which).

This clonotype showed up many times. This chain uses TRBV19 with TRBJ2-2; D unclear. This CDR3 has 13 amino acids. V was pared by 3 bases and J by 5 bases, with 7 bases between. The germline V gene has CDR1 LNHDA and CDR2 SQIVND (reference sequence). The DNA of the CDR3 is TGTGCCAGTAGTATGGTCGGAACCGGGGAGCTGTTTTTT. Translating gives CASSMVGTGELFF.

Notes on this clonotype: With a much larger clone just one base away, this may be a read error. The chain has TRBV2 and TRBJ2-5; D ambiguous. The CDR3 runs to 10 residues. CDR1 is SNHLY and CDR2 is FYNNEI in the germline V gene. Here the CDR3 reads CASSEVYQHF. As DNA, the CDR3 is TGTGCCAGCAGTGAAGTTTACCAGCACTTC.

This clonotype was recorded at least ten times. This chain joins TRBV6-1 and TRBJ2-1; 10 nucleotides align to TRBD2. The J segment lost 9 bases and the V segment lost 7 bases, leaving 12 bases of the junction unmatched. Looked up from germline, CDR1 is MNHNS and CDR2 is SASEGT. The CDR3 loop spans 15 amino acids. CDR3 residues: CASTTGAGGPGEQFF. The CDR3 DNA reads TGTGCCAGCACCACGGGAGCGGGAGGGCCGGGTGAGCAGTTCTTC.

This clonotype was seen repeatedly, ten times or more. J is TRBJ2-3 and V is TRBV7-7, with TRBD2 identical over 10 bases. The CDR3 totals 17 residues. The V gene's germline CDR1 is SSHAT and CDR2 FNYEAQ (reference sequence). With V trimmed by 2 bases and J by 1 base, 6 bases remained unmatched. This chain's CDR3 is CASSLNSGRAGTDTQYF. CDR3 nucleotide sequence: TGTGCCAGCAGCTTAAACAGCGGGAGGGCGGGCACAGATACGCAGTATTTT.

The chain employs TRBV19 and TRBJ1-4; 10 bases fit TRBD1. Germline-derived CDR1 and CDR2 are LNHDA and SQIVND (reference sequence). V dropped 5 bases and J dropped 7; count of bases not matched to a gene: 10. The CDR3 consists of 16 residues. The CDR3 reads CASSPQRDRGSEKLFF. The CDR3 DNA reads TGTGCCAGTAGTCCCCAGCGGGACAGGGGAAGTGAAAAACTGTTTTTT.